This TCR beta chain originates from a study of neoadjuvant anti-PD-1 for oral cavity cancer. At the level of the study: Non-progressing patients received a fourth nivolumab dose near day 43, then surgery on days 50-56.

As to time point: after neoadjuvant nivolumab, at surgical resection. These oral cavity squamous cell carcinomas were HPV-negative and locally advanced. The CDR3 sequence is 15 residues long. CDR1 and CDR2 (germline): MNHNS, SASEGT. V was trimmed by 4 bases and J by 1 base, leaving 13 bases between them. Generated by immunoSEQ multiplex PCR, the TCRdb table keeps only in-frame clones and is missing some. The sample lists over 10,000 clones; 71% were seen once. This clonotype was sampled from a person aged 35-80 years with oral cavity squamous cell carcinoma. The chain employs TRBV6-1 and TRBJ2-5; the D gene could be TRBD1 or TRBD2 (5 bases each). Sequences were derived from PBMCs, sampled after nivolumab (anti-PD-1) treatment. This chain's CDR3 is CASSGESGTQETQYF. The CDR3 DNA reads TGTGCCAGCAGTGGTGAATCCGGGACCCAAGAGACCCAGTACTTC.